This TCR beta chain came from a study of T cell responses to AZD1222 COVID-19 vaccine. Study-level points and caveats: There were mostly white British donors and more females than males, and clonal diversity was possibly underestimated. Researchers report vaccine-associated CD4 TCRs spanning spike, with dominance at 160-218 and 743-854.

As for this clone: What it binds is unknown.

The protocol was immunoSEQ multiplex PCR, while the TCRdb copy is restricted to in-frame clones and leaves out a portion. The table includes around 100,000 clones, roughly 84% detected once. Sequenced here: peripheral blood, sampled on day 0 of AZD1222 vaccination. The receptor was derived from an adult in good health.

CDR3 nucleotides: TGCGCCAGCAGACCACCCGGGACAGGGGGGCATGGCTACACCTTC. Translation gives CASRPPGTGGHGYTF. The chain has TRBV5-1 and TRBJ1-2; 11 positions match TRBD1. The CDR3 contains 15 residues. V was pared by 5 bases and J by 6 bases, with 9 bases of the junction left unmatched. Looked up from germline, CDR1 is SGHRS and CDR2 is YFSETQ.